This TCR beta chain derives from a study of blood T cell repertoires in COVID-19. Across the whole study: In each case, the material was cDNA or gDNA derived from T cells, B-cell-depleted T cells, or PBMCs.

Regarding this clone: The germline gene is not matched at one end of the junction; a read error may be the cause.

Sequencing was performed with immunoSEQ multiplex PCR; in TCRdb, only in-frame clones are kept and a portion is missing. This table has 90,000 to 120,000 clones, about three quarters appearing once. Sequencing input: peripheral blood. The source of this sequence is a man aged 70-80 years with acute or convalescent COVID-19.

CDR3 nucleotide sequence: TGTGCTAGCAGCTTAGAGGCGGGGACAGGCGTTGAGCAGTTCTTC. Amino acids: CASSLEAGTGVEQFF. V and J are TRBV7-7 and TRBJ2-1, with TRBD1 matching over 8 bases. The V gene's germline CDR1 is SSHAT and CDR2 FNYEAQ (reference sequence). The CDR3 extends over 15 amino acids. Drawing the rest from reference TRBV7-7 and TRBJ2-1, the complete variable domain is GAGVSQSPRYKVTKRGQDVTLRCDPISSHATLYWYQQALGQGPEFLTYFNYEAQPDKSGLPSDRFSAERPEGSISTLTIQRTEQRDSAMYRCASSLEAGTGVEQFFGPGTRLTVL.